This TCR beta chain is drawn from a study of cytomegalovirus exposure and HLA in healthy donors. About the research overall: Previous work identified 117 million unique TCR beta sequences from approximately 190 million T cells. An early data release held approximately 85 million unique TCRs from HLA-typed donors. Overall study findings and caveats: Listed as cytomegalovirus-associated were 170 or so TCR beta chains.

PCR employed 60 Vbeta and 13 Jbeta primers. Clones were sequenced by immunoSEQ multiplex PCR, and TCRdb holds only the in-frame ones, with some missing. The repertoire consists of 130,000 to 150,000 clones, with 73% occurring once and the leading ten covering 1.3%. CDR1 and CDR2 from the germline V gene are KGHSH and LQKENI. V was shortened by 3 bases and J by 6 bases, with 15 bases between the two germline ends. This CDR3 comprises 15 residues. As concerns this clone: The antigen is not known.

Sequences were obtained from PBMCs. The chain recombines TRBV18 with TRBJ2-1, with D unclear. The sequence was collected from a middle-aged woman in good health and CMV-seronegative. Here the CDR3 DNA reads TGTGCCAGCTCACCGGCCAACAGTGGGCTCAATGAGCAGTTCTTC. Translated, it gives CASSPANSGLNEQFF.